This T cell receptor (beta chain) was sequenced in a study of cytomegalovirus exposure and HLA in healthy donors. Overall study results and limits: When analyzed later, the rates of TCR association showed variation by HLA locus, with DRB1 the most and HLA-C the fewest.

PCR involved 60 Vbeta and 13 Jbeta primers. Method: immunoSEQ multiplex PCR; TCRdb's copy keeps in-frame clones and lacks some. The data contain 160,000 or so clones, about 82% of them singletons. This clone was seen more than once but under ten times. Its antigen is currently unknown. Trimming took 5 bases from V and 6 from J, leaving 20 bases between them. Germline CDR1 and CDR2: MDHEN and SYDVKM. This CDR3 comprises 16 residues. The source material was PBMCs. The TCR originated in a woman aged 30 to 39 in good health and CMV-seropositive. The chain links TRBV28 to TRBJ2-1, with D maybe TRBD2 (5 bases). CDR3 coding DNA: TGTGCCAGCAGTCCAATACTAGACAATCCCGGCAATGAGCAGTTCTTC. Translation gives CASSPILDNPGNEQFF.